A single sample is the source of the 5 T cell receptor beta chains below, sequenced in a study of blood T cell repertoires in COVID-19. TCRdb's table, derived via immunoSEQ multiplex PCR, lists solely in-frame clones and lacks some. The sample lists some 90,000 clones, about 80% seen once, with around 10% in the top ten. The sample consisted of peripheral blood. The origin of the receptors is an older woman with acute or convalescent COVID-19.

The gene calls are TRBV5-6 and TRBJ1-6; no definite D call. CDR3 length: 12 amino acids. Germline assignment: CDR1 SGHDT and CDR2 YYEEEE. V lost 2 bases, J lost 8 bases, and 5 bases lay in between. The CDR3 region has the DNA TGTGCCAGCAGCTTCAGTTATTCACCCCTCCACTTT. The encoded protein is CASSFSYSPLHF.

The rearrangement uses TRBV11-1 and TRBJ2-1; D unresolved. This CDR3 is 13 amino acids long. Between the trimmed V and J ends, which lost 5 bases and 7 bases, there was a span of 12 bases. Germline V gene data show CDR1 as SGHAT and CDR2 as FQDESV (reference sequence). The CDR3 DNA follows: TGTGCCAGCAGCCCTGAGTTGAGTAATGAGCAGTTCTTC. It specifies CASSPELSNEQFF.

The rearrangement uses TRBV19 and TRBJ1-4; D not certain. The CDR3 has 15 amino acids. The germline CDR1 and CDR2 sequences are LNHDA and SQIVND (reference sequence). Trimming took 8 bases from V and 5 from J, leaving 18 bases between them. The CDR3 DNA reads as TGTGCCAGTTCCGCTGGCGGCGGCATAAATGAAAAACTGTTTTTT. Residues: CASSAGGGINEKLFF.

This clone was counted once. The V gene is TRBV28, the J gene TRBJ2-5; 10 bases map to TRBD2. Germline CDR1 and CDR2: MDHEN and SYDVKM. After removal of 3 bases from V and 9 bases from J, the junction contained 19 bases not matched to a gene. The CDR3 loop spans 18 amino acids. The CDR3 DNA reads TGTGCCAGCAGTTTGGGAAGTCGCGGACTAGCGGCCCTTAATGCCCAGTACTTC. Residues: CASSLGSRGLAALNAQYF.

The chain carries TRBV12-3 or TRBV12-4 and TRBJ1-2, with D hard to call. The V end lost 6 bases, the J end lost 3 bases, and 5 bases lay between the germline ends. This CDR3 has 11 residues. In nucleotides, the CDR3 is TGTGCCAGCAGGCTAGACTATGGCTACACCTTC. It codes for CASRLDYGYTF.